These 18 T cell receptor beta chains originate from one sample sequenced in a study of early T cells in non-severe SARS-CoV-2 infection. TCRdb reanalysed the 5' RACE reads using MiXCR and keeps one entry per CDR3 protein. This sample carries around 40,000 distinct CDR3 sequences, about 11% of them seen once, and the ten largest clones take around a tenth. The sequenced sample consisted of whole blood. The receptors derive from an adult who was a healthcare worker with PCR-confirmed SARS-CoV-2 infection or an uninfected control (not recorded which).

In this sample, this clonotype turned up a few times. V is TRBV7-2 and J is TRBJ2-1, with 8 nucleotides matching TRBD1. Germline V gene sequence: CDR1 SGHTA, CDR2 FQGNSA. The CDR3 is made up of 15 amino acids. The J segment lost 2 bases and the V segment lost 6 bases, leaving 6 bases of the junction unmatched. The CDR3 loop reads CASRSRGQPYNEQFF. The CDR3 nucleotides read TGTGCCAGCAGGTCCAGGGGGCAGCCCTACAATGAGCAGTTCTTC.

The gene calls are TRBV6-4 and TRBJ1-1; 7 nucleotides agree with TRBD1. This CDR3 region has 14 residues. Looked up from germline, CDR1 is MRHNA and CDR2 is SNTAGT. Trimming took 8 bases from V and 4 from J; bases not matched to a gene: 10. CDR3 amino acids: CASSRSPGGTEAFF. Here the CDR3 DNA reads TGTGCCAGCTCCCGAAGCCCAGGGGGCACTGAAGCTTTCTTT.

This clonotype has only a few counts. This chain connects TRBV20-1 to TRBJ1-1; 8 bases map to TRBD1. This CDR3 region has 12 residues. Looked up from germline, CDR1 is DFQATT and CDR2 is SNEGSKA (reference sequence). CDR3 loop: CLGATGGTEAFF. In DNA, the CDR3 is TGCTTAGGGGCCACAGGGGGCACTGAAGCTTTCTTT.

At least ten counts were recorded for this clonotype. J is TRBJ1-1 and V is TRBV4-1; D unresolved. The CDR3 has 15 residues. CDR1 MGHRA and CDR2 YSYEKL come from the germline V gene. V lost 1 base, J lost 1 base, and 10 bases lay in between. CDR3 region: CASSQGEGSNTEAFF. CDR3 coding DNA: TGCGCCAGCAGCCAAGGTGAGGGATCGAACACTGAAGCTTTCTTT.

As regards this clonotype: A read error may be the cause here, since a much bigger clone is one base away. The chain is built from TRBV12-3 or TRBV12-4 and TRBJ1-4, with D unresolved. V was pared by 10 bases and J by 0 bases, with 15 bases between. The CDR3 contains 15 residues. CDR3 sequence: CAIRWRVATNEKLFF. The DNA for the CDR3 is TGTGCCATCCGGTGGAGGGTGGCAACTAATGAAAAACTGTTTTTT.

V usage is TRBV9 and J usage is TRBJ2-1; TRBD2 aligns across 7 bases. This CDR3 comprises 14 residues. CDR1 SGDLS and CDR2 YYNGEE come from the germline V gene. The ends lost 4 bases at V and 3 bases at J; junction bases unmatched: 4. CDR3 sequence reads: CASSQGTNYNEQFF. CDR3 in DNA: TGTGCCAGCAGCCAAGGGACTAACTACAATGAGCAGTTCTTC.

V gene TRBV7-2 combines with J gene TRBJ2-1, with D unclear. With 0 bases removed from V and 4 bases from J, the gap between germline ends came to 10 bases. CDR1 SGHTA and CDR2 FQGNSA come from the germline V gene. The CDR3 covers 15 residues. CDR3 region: CASSLAGFGYNEQFF. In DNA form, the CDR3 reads TGTGCCAGCAGCTTAGCGGGGTTTGGTTACAATGAGCAGTTCTTC.

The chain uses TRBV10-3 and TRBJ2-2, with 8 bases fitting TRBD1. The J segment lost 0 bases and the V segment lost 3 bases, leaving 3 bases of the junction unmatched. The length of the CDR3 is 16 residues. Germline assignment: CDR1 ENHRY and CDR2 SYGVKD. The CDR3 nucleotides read TGTGCCATCAGTGAAGGGGACAGGTCGAACACCGGGGAGCTGTTTTTT. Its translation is CAISEGDRSNTGELFF.

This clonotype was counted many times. CDR3 amino acids: CASSQASGGPGDTQYF. The DNA of the CDR3 is TGCGCCAGCAGCCAAGCTAGCGGGGGGCCCGGAGATACGCAGTATTTT. The chain combines TRBV4-3 with TRBJ2-3; 11 nucleotides agree with TRBD2. Per the germline V gene, CDR1 is LGHNA and CDR2 is YSLEER. V dropped 1 base and J dropped 5; count of bases not matched to a gene: 5. The CDR3 contains 16 residues.

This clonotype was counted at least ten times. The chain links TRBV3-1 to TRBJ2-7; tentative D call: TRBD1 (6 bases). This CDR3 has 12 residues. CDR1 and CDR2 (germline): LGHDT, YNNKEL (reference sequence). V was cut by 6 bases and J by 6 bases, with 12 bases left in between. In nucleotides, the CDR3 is TGTGCCAGCAGACTACAGGGAAGCGAGCAGTACTTC. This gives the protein CASRLQGSEQYF.

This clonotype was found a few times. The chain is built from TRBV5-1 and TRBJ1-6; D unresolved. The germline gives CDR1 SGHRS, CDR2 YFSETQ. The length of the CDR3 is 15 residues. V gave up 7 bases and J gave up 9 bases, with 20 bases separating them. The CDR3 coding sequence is TGCGCCAGCGGAACCTCAGGTGTCGTGGGTTCACCCCTCCACTTT. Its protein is CASGTSGVVGSPLHF.

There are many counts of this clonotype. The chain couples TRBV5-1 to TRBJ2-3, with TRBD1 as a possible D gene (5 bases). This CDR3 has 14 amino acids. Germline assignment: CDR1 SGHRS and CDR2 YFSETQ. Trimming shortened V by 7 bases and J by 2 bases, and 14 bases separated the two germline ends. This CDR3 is CASGAYDSTDTQYF. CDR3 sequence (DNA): TGCGCCAGCGGGGCGTACGACTCCACAGATACGCAGTATTTT.

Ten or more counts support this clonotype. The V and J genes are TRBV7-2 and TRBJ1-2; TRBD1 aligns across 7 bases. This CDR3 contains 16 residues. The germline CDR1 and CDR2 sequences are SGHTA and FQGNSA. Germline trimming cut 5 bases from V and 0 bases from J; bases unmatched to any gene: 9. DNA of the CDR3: TGTGCCAGCAGCCATGACAGGGCCGTCGCTAACTATGGCTACACCTTC. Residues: CASSHDRAVANYGYTF.

CDR3 residues: CASSFPGYEQYF. In nucleotides, the CDR3 is TGTGCCAGCAGTTTCCCGGGTTACGAGCAGTACTTC. The rearrangement joins TRBV12-3 or TRBV12-4 to TRBJ2-7, with D hard to call. V was clipped by 3 bases and J by 4 bases, with 7 bases between them. The CDR3 extends over 12 amino acids.

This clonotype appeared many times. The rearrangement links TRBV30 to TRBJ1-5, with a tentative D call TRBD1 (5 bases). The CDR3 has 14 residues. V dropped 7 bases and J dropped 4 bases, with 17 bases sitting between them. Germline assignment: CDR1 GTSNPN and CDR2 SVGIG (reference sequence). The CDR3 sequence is CASSYGGFNQPQHF. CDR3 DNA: TGTGCCTCCTCGTACGGGGGGTTTAATCAGCCCCAGCATTTT.

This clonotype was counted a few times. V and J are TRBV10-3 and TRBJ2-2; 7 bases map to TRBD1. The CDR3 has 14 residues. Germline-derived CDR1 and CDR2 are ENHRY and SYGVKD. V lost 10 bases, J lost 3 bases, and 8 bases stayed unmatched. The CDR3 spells CATRQGSDTGELFF. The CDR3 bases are TGTGCCACCCGACAGGGTTCTGACACCGGGGAGCTGTTTTTT.

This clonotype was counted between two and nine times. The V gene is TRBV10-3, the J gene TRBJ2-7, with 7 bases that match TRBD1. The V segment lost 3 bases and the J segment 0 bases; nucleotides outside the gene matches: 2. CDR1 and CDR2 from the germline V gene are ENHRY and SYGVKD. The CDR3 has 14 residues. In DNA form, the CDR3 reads TGTGCCATCAGTGAAGACAGGGACTCCTACGAGCAGTACTTC. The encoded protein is CAISEDRDSYEQYF.

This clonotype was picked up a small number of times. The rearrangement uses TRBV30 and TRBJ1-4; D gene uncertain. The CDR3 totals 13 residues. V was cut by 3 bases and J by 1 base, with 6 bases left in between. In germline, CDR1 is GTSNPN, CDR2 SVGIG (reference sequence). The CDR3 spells CAWRQLTNEKLFF. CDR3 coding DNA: TGTGCCTGGAGACAGTTAACTAATGAAAAACTGTTTTTT.